This TCR beta chain came from a study of blood T cells in healthy people across ages. The CDR3 runs 11 residues. V was cut by 4 bases and J by 7 bases, with 7 bases left in between. From germline, CDR1 is MDHEN and CDR2 SYDVKM. The study, taken as a whole, reports: Estimated diversity, derived from one million T cells, was regarded as an underestimate. Age advanced and TCR beta diversity per million T cells fell, roughly linearly.

This clonotype was observed a single time. Its antigen is unidentified. Through a sample-barcoded 5' primer and a J-beta primer mix, a second PCR was run for roughly 6 to 12 cycles. TCRdb re-called the 5' RACE reads with MiXCR, one entry per CDR3 protein. The data contain about 1.6 million distinct CDR3 sequences, about 31% of them singletons. The clonotype was recovered from a woman aged 25 to 45 in good health. The sample consisted of blood. The rearrangement links TRBV28 to TRBJ1-1; D gene uncertain. In DNA, the CDR3 is TGTGCCAGCAGTTATCTTGGTGAAGCTTTCTTT. Its translation is CASSYLGEAFF.